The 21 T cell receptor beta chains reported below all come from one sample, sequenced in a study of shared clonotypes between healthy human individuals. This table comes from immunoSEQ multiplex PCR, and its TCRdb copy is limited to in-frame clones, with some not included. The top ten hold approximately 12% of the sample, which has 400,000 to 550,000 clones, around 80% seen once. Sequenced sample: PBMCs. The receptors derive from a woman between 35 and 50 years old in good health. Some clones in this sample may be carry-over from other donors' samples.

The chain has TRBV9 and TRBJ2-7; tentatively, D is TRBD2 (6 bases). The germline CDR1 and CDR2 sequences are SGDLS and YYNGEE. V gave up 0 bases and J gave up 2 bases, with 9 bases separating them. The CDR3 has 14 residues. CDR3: CASSVDERAYEQYF. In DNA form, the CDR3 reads TGTGCCAGCAGCGTAGACGAGCGGGCCTACGAGCAGTACTTC.

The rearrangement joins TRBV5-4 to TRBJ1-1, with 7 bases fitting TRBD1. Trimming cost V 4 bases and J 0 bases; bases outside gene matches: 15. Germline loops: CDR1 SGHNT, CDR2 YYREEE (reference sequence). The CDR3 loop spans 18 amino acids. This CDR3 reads CASSHIGRGRGVNTEAFF. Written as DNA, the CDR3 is TGTGCCAGCAGCCACATCGGAAGGGGGCGCGGGGTGAACACTGAAGCTTTCTTT.

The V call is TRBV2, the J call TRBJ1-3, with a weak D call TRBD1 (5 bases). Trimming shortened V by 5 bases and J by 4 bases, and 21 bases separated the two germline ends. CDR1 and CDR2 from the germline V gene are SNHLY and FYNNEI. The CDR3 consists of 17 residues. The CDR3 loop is CASSPLRTKGSGNTIYF. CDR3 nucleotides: TGTGCCAGCAGTCCACTTCGGACAAAGGGGTCGGGAAACACCATATATTTT.

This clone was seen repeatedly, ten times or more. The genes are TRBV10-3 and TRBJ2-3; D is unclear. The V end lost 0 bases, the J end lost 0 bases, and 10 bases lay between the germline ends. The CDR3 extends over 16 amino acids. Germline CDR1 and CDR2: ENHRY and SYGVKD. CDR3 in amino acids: CAISESSEPSTDTQYF. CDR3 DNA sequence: TGTGCCATCAGTGAGTCAAGCGAACCTAGCACAGATACGCAGTATTTT.

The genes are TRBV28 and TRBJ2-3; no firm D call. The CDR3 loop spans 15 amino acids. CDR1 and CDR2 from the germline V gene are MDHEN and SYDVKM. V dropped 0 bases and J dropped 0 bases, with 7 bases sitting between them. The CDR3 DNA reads TGTGCCAGCAGTTTATGGGGGTCTAGCACAGATACGCAGTATTTT. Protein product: CASSLWGSSTDTQYF.

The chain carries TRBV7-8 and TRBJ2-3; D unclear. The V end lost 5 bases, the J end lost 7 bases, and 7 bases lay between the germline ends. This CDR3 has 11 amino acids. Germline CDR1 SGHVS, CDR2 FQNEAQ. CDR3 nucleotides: TGTGCCAGCAGCCCCGCGTATACGCAGTATTTT. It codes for CASSPAYTQYF.

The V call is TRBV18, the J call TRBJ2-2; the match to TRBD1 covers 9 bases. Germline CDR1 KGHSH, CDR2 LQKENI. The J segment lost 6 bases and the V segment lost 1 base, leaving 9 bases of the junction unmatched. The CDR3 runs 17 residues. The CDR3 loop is CASSPLIRDRAAGELFF. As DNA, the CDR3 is TGTGCCAGCTCACCACTAATCAGGGACAGGGCCGCCGGGGAGCTGTTTTTT. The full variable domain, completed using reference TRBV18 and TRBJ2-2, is NAGVMQNPRHLVRRRGQEARLRCSPMKGHSHVYWYRQLPEEGLKFMVYLQKENIIDESGMPKERFSAEFPKEGPSILRIQQVVRGDSAAYFCASSPLIRDRAAGELFFGEGSRLTVL.

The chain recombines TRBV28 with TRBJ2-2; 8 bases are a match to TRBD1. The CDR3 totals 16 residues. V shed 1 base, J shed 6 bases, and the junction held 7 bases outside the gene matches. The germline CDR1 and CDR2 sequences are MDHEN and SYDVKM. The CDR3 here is CASSLYAGGFAGELFF. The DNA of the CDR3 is TGTGCCAGCAGTTTATATGCAGGGGGCTTCGCCGGGGAGCTGTTTTTT.

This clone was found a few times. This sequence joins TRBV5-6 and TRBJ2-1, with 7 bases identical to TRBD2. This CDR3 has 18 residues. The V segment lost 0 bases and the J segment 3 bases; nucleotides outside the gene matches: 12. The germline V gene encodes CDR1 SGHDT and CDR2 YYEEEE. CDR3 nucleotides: TGTGCCAGCAGCTTGGTAGGTTTTAGCGGGCTGTTCTACAATGAGCAGTTCTTC. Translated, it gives CASSLVGFSGLFYNEQFF. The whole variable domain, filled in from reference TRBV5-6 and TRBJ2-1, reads DAGVTQSPTHLIKTRGQQVTLRCSPKSGHDTVSWYQQALGQGPQFIFQYYEEEERQRGNFPDRFSGHQFPNYSSELNVNALLLGDSALYLCASSLVGFSGLFYNEQFFGPGTRLTVL.

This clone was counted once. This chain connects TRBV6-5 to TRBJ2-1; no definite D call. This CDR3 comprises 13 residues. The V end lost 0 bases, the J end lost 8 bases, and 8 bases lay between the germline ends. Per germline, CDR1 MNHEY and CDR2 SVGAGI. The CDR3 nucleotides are TGTGCCAGCAGTTACTCGTCCGTTTATGAGCAGTTCTTC. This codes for CASSYSSVYEQFF.

CDR3 DNA: TGCGCCAGCAGCGTACTCCCGGGACAGGGAGAGACCCAGTACTTC. This sequence encodes CASSVLPGQGETQYF. The chain carries TRBV5-1 and TRBJ2-5, with 9 positions matching TRBD1. The CDR3 runs 15 residues. CDR1 is SGHRS, CDR2 YFSETQ, per germline. Germline trimming cut 4 bases from V and 4 bases from J; bases unmatched to any gene: 8.

This chain's CDR3 is CATRAQSTEAFF. CDR3 coding DNA: TGTGCCACTAGGGCCCAGAGTACTGAAGCTTTCTTT. The gene calls are TRBV2 and TRBJ1-1, with D unresolved. The CDR3 sequence is 12 residues long. V was cut by 10 bases and J by 5 bases, with 14 bases left in between. In germline, CDR1 is SNHLY, CDR2 FYNNEI.

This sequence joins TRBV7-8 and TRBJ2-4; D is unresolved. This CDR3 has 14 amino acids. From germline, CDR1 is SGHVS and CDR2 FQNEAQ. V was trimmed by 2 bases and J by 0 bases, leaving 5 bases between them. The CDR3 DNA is TGTGCCAGCAGCTTATCCAGAGCCAAAAACATTCAGTACTTC. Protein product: CASSLSRAKNIQYF.

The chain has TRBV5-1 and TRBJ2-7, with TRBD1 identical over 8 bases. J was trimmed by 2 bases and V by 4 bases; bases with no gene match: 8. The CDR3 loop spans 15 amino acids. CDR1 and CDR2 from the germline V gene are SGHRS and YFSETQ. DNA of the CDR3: TGCGCCAGCAGCCCCCGACAGGGGACCCCCTACGAGCAGTACTTC. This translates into CASSPRQGTPYEQYF.

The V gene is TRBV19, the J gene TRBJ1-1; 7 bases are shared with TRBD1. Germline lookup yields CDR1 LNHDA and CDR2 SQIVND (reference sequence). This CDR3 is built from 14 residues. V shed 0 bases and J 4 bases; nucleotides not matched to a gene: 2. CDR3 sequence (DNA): TGTGCCAGTAGTATAGACTACAGGGGCACTGAAGCTTTCTTT. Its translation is CASSIDYRGTEAFF.

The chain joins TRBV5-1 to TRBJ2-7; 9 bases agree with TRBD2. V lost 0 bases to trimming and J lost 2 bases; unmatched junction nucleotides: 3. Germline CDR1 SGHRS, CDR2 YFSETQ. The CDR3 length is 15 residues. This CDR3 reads CASSLDLAGTYEQYF. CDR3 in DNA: TGCGCCAGCAGCTTGGATCTAGCGGGGACCTACGAGCAGTACTTC.

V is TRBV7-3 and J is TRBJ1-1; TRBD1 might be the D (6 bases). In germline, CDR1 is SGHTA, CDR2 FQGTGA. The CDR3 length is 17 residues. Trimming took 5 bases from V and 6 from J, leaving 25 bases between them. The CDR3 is CASSPKRGTGNSAEAFF. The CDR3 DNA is TGTGCCAGCAGCCCAAAAAGGGGAACAGGGAATTCAGCTGAAGCTTTCTTT.

The CDR3 loop is CASSLVRRELFF. The CDR3 DNA reads TGTGCCAGCAGTTTGGTCAGGCGGGAGCTGTTTTTT. The chain uses TRBV28 and TRBJ2-2, with D uncertain. With 3 bases removed from V and 9 bases from J, the gap between germline ends came to 8 bases. Germline-derived CDR1 and CDR2 are MDHEN and SYDVKM. This CDR3 is built from 12 residues. The whole variable domain, remainder taken from reference TRBV28 and TRBJ2-2, is DVKVTQSSRYLVKRTGEKVFLECVQDMDHENMFWYRQDPGLGLRLIYFSYDVKMKEKGDIPEGYSVSREKKERFSLILESASTNQTSMYLCASSLVRRELFFGEGSRLTVL.

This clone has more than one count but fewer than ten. The CDR3 loop is CASNERQGMVGVPQHF. The CDR3 DNA is TGTGCCAGTAATGAGCGACAGGGTATGGTTGGTGTGCCCCAGCATTTT. The chain uses TRBV19 and TRBJ1-5; 7 bases fit TRBD1. CDR3 size: 16 residues. Germline-derived CDR1 and CDR2 are LNHDA and SQIVND (reference sequence). With 7 bases clipped from V and 9 bases from J, the junction kept 18 bases outside the gene matches.

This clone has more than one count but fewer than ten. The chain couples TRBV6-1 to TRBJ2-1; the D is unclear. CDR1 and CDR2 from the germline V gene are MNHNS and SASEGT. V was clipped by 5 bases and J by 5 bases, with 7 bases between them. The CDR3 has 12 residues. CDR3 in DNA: TGTGCCAGCAGTCTGCTTGACAATGAGCAGTTCTTC. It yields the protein CASSLLDNEQFF.

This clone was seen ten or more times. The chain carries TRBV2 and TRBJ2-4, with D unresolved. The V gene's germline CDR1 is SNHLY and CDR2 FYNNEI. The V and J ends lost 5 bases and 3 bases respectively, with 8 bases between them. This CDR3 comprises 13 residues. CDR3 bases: TGTGCCAGCAGTACGGACGTCAAAAACATTCAGTACTTC. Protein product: CASSTDVKNIQYF. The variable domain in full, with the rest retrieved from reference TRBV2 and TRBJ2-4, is EPEVTQTPSHQVTQMGQEVILRCVPISNHLYFYWYRQILGQKVEFLVSFYNNEISEKSEIFDDQFSVERPDGSNFTLKIRSTKLEDSAMYFCASSTDVKNIQYFGAGTRLSVL.